The 32 T cell receptor beta chains given below trace back to one sample, sequenced in a study of metastatic and nonmetastatic thyroid tumors. TCRdb re-called the PCR reads via MiXCR. The repertoire holds about 52,000 clones, with about a sixth as singletons. Prior to thyroid surgery, none of the patients had received any treatment. Sequenced sample: blood. The receptors here all came from a female donor with papillary thyroid cancer or a benign thyroid nodule (not recorded which). Some clones in this sample may be carry-over from other donors' samples.

Details on this clone: Compared with germline, one end of the junction differs, possibly owing to a read error. The chain couples TRBV6-2 or TRBV6-3 to TRBJ2-5; D uncertain. Germline values: CDR1 MNHEY, CDR2 SVGEGT. The CDR3 covers 15 residues. The CDR3 loop is CVSSYSFAGQETQYF. The CDR3 coding sequence is TGTGTCAGCAGTTACTCGTTTGCCGGGCAAGAGACCCAGTACTTC.

This clone was observed many times. The rearrangement links TRBV20-1 to TRBJ2-5, with TRBD2 identical over 12 bases. The germline CDR1 and CDR2 sequences are DFQATT and SNEGSKA (reference sequence). J gave up 5 bases and V 5 bases, and 6 bases lay outside the gene matches. The CDR3 totals 14 residues. The CDR3 here is CSAGTSGFGETQYF. Here the CDR3 DNA reads TGCAGTGCTGGGACTAGCGGGTTTGGGGAGACCCAGTACTTC.

In this sample, this clone turned up a few times. CDR3 nucleotides: TGTGCCAGCAGGACTAGCGGGACCTACAATGAGCAGTTCTTC. The encoded protein is CASRTSGTYNEQFF. This chain joins TRBV6-1 and TRBJ2-1; 11 nucleotides agree with TRBD2. The germline V gene encodes CDR1 MNHNS and CDR2 SASEGT. Unmatched junction bases numbered 0, after V lost 6 bases and J lost 2 bases. This CDR3 is 14 amino acids long.

This clone was seen many times. This rearrangement joins TRBV15 to TRBJ2-1; 8 bases are a match to TRBD2. The CDR3 loop spans 17 amino acids. Germline V gene lookup returns CDR1 LNHNV and CDR2 YYDKDF (reference sequence). V was pared by 1 base and J by 5 bases, with 10 bases of the junction left unmatched. CDR3 nucleotide sequence: TGTGCCACCAGCAGAGGAGGGTCTCGAGCGGGAGACAATGAGCAGTTCTTC. Residues: CATSRGGSRAGDNEQFF.

This clone was detected many times. This chain connects TRBV27 to TRBJ2-5; 10 bases align to TRBD2. The CDR3 has 14 amino acids. The germline CDR1 and CDR2 sequences are MNHEY and SMNVEV (reference sequence). J was trimmed by 5 bases and V by 6 bases; bases with no gene match: 6. The CDR3 DNA reads TGTGCCAGCAGCCCAGCGGGAGGGTGGGAGACCCAGTACTTC. As protein: CASSPAGGWETQYF.

At least ten counts were recorded for this clone. The rearrangement joins TRBV20-1 to TRBJ2-7; 10 nucleotides match TRBD2. V was clipped by 4 bases and J by 7 bases; unmatched bases: 13. There are 15 residues in the CDR3. Germline CDR1 is DFQATT and CDR2 is SNEGSKA (reference sequence). The CDR3 DNA follows: TGCAGTGCTACCGACTCCGGGACTAGCGATAGGGAGCAGTACTTC. It is translated as CSATDSGTSDREQYF.

In this sample, this clone is medium-sized. CDR3 bases: TGTGCCAGTGACGACTCCCTCCTCTCTTACGAGCAGTACTTC. It translates to CASDDSLLSYEQYF. The chain combines TRBV6-2 or TRBV6-3 with TRBJ2-7; D is undetermined. The CDR3 contains 14 residues. Germline values: CDR1 MNHEY, CDR2 SVGEGT. V was pared by 9 bases and J by 4 bases, with 19 bases between.

This clone has at least ten counts. The chain combines TRBV2 with TRBJ1-1; D is undetermined. V was clipped by 7 bases and J by 0 bases, with 12 bases between them. Looked up from germline, CDR1 is SNHLY and CDR2 is FYNNEI. CDR3 length: 14 residues. CDR3 residues: CASIPSRLNTEAFF. In DNA, the CDR3 is TGTGCCAGCATCCCTAGTAGGCTGAACACTGAAGCTTTCTTT.

This clone showed up many times. The rearrangement links TRBV9 to TRBJ2-1; 8 bases match TRBD2. The CDR3 sequence is 15 residues long. V lost 0 bases, J lost 8 bases, and 7 bases stayed unmatched. The germline gives CDR1 SGDLS, CDR2 YYNGEE. The chain's CDR3 is CASSVVSGTPHEQFF. The CDR3 nucleotides read TGTGCCAGCAGCGTAGTTAGCGGGACCCCACATGAGCAGTTCTTC.

V usage is TRBV7-8 and J usage is TRBJ1-1; possible D gene TRBD1, 5 bases. Trimming pared 1 base from V and 3 bases from J, leaving 12 bases between. Per the germline V gene, CDR1 is SGHVS and CDR2 is FQNEAQ. The CDR3 contains 15 residues. The CDR3 DNA follows: TGTGCCAGCAGCTTAGTGGTGGGGGGGTACACTGAAGCTTTCTTT. Its protein product is CASSLVVGGYTEAFF.

This clone was seen many times. The chain employs TRBV7-2 and TRBJ1-3; no clear D gene. V was shortened by 6 bases and J by 0 bases, with 9 bases between the two germline ends. Germline V gene lookup returns CDR1 SGHTA and CDR2 FQGNSA. The CDR3 totals 14 residues. The CDR3 is CASRVGPSGNTIYF. The CDR3 nucleotides are TGTGCCAGCAGGGTAGGGCCCTCTGGAAACACCATATATTTT.

This sequence joins TRBV5-1 and TRBJ1-6; D is possibly TRBD1 (6 bases). CDR1 is SGHRS, CDR2 YFSETQ, per germline. The V gene lost 4 bases and the J gene lost 7 bases, with 15 bases spanning the gap. This CDR3 has 15 amino acids. The DNA of the CDR3 is TGCGCCAGCAGCCTGGCGGACAGCCAAAATTCACCCCTCCACTTT. It codes for CASSLADSQNSPLHF.

This clone was found many times. This could be a read error, since a much larger clone is one nucleotide away. Other DNA sequences in this sample translate to the same CDR3. This chain links TRBV12-3 or TRBV12-4 with TRBJ1-1, with D uncertain. The CDR3 runs to 14 residues. Trimming shortened V by 3 bases and J by 4 bases, and 12 bases separated the two germline ends. CDR3 sequence: CASSFQGAGTEAFF. The CDR3 nucleotides are TGTGCCAGCAGTTTCCAAGGTGCGGGCACTGAAGCTTTCTTT.

This clone was seen just once. A much larger clone differs from this one at a single base, so this may be a read error. This chain links TRBV19 with TRBJ2-1; 10 positions agree with TRBD2. The CDR3 sequence is 21 residues long. CDR1 and CDR2 from the germline V gene are LNHDA and SQIVND (reference sequence). V lost 1 base to trimming and J lost 8 bases; unmatched junction nucleotides: 23. This CDR3 reads CASSIGFWGTSAFLVLYEQFF. CDR3 bases: TGTGCCAGTAGTATAGGATTTTGGGGGACTAGCGCATTTCTAGTTTTATATGAGCAGTTCTTC.

The chain employs TRBV5-4 and TRBJ2-4; TRBD2 aligns across 7 bases. The CDR3 contains 16 residues. Germline V CDR1 and CDR2: SGHNT, YYREEE (reference sequence). The V segment lost 3 bases and the J segment 13 bases; nucleotides outside the gene matches: 19. The CDR3 sequence is CASSSDIETSRGTQYF. Here the CDR3 DNA reads TGTGCCAGCAGCTCCGATATTGAGACTAGCCGTGGAACCCAGTACTTC. The full variable domain, in which reference TRBV5-4 and TRBJ2-4 provide the parts outside the CDR3, is ETGVTQSPTHLIKTRGQQVTLRCSSQSGHNTVSWYQQALGQGPQFIFQYYREEENGRGNFPPRFSGLQFPNYSSELNVNALELDDSALYLCASSSDIETSRGTQYFGAGTRLSVL.

This clone was found many times. The rearrangement links TRBV6-2 or TRBV6-3 to TRBJ2-2; 15 positions agree with TRBD2. The germline gives CDR1 MNHEY, CDR2 SVGEGT. This CDR3 contains 17 residues. The V gene end was trimmed by 2 bases and the J gene end by 4 bases; junction bases not matched to a gene: 2. This CDR3 is CASSYGLAGGPTGELFF. CDR3 DNA: TGTGCCAGCAGTTACGGACTAGCGGGAGGGCCCACCGGGGAGCTGTTTTTT.

This clone was seen at least ten times. This chain links TRBV3-1 with TRBJ2-6; D not resolved. The CDR3 is 16 amino acids. Per germline, CDR1 LGHDT and CDR2 YNNKEL (reference sequence). V lost 0 bases and J lost 1, with 7 bases in between. DNA of the CDR3: TGTGCCAGCAGCCAAGATCCGGGTTCTGGGGCCAACGTCCTGACTTTC. Translating it yields CASSQDPGSGANVLTF.

This clone was seen many times. The chain couples TRBV6-5 to TRBJ1-5; D remains unclear. This CDR3 contains 13 residues. The germline CDR1 and CDR2 sequences are MNHEY and SVGAGI. The V and J ends lost 0 bases and 5 bases respectively, with 5 bases between them. CDR3 loop: CASSYSMYQPQHF. The CDR3 nucleotides read TGTGCCAGCAGTTACTCGATGTATCAGCCCCAGCATTTT.

The genes are TRBV12-3 or TRBV12-4 and TRBJ2-1; possibly TRBD2 for D (5 bases). V was clipped by 8 bases and J by 6 bases, with 14 bases between them. This CDR3 spans 13 amino acids. The CDR3 spells CASSLGLRNEQFF. The CDR3 DNA reads TGTGCCAGCTCCCTCGGACTGCGCAATGAGCAGTTCTTC.

This clone was detected ten times or more. This specimen includes other DNA sequences encoding the same CDR3. This sequence joins TRBV11-2 and TRBJ1-4, with D hard to call. This CDR3 comprises 14 residues. Trimming pared 5 bases from V and 10 bases from J, leaving 17 bases between. The germline CDR1 and CDR2 sequences are SGHAT and FQNNGV. DNA for the CDR3: TGTGCCAGCAGCGAGCAAGGTAGTCCCGGAAAACTGTTTTTT. This sequence encodes CASSEQGSPGKLFF.

There are many counts of this clone. At the DNA level, this CDR3 is encoded by other sequences in the same sample as well. The CDR3 here is CASSIQTGDGANVLTF. The CDR3 DNA reads TGTGCCAGTAGTATTCAGACAGGGGATGGGGCCAACGTCCTGACTTTC. V and J are TRBV19 and TRBJ2-6, with 8 bases lining up with TRBD1. The trim removed 3 bases at V and 3 bases at J, leaving 4 bases unmatched. The CDR3 has 16 amino acids. The germline V gene has CDR1 LNHDA and CDR2 SQIVND (reference sequence).

In this sample, this clone turned up many times. The chain has TRBV30 and TRBJ1-2, with TRBD1 matching over 8 bases. Germline CDR1 and CDR2: GTSNPN and SVGIG (reference sequence). With 3 bases clipped from V and 7 bases from J, the junction kept 7 bases outside the gene matches. The CDR3 is 13 amino acids. The CDR3: CAWREPGGGGYTF. Here the CDR3 DNA reads TGTGCCTGGAGGGAACCAGGGGGCGGTGGCTACACCTTC.

This clone appeared many times. This rearrangement joins TRBV20-1 to TRBJ2-7, with a weak D call TRBD2 (6 bases). Per germline, CDR1 DFQATT and CDR2 SNEGSKA (reference sequence). Trimming pared 3 bases from V and 2 bases from J, leaving 14 bases between. The CDR3 has 14 residues. The CDR3 protein is CSASLGRRTYEQYF. The CDR3 nucleotides are TGCAGTGCTAGTCTCGGGAGACGAACCTACGAGCAGTACTTC.

This clone was observed many times. This CDR3 is CASSSQLSGSGHEQYF. The CDR3 DNA sequence: TGTGCCAGCAGTTCCCAATTGAGCGGGAGTGGCCACGAGCAGTACTTC. The chain links TRBV27 to TRBJ2-7; 8 bases line up with TRBD2. The CDR3 runs to 16 residues. J was trimmed by 5 bases and V by 4 bases; bases with no gene match: 13. The V gene's germline CDR1 is MNHEY and CDR2 SMNVEV (reference sequence).

Many counts were recorded for this clone. This could be a read error, since a much larger clone is one nucleotide away. The gene calls are TRBV2 and TRBJ2-2; D remains unclear. The CDR3 consists of 14 residues. Per the germline V gene, CDR1 is SNHLY and CDR2 is FYNNEI. Written as DNA, the CDR3 is TGTGCCTGCAGTGGCAGGCCAAACACCGGGGAGCTGTTTTTT. As protein: CACSGRPNTGELFF.

The chain joins TRBV20-1 to TRBJ2-7, with a weak D call TRBD1 (5 bases). The CDR3 consists of 14 residues. The V end lost 4 bases, the J end lost 3 bases, and 16 bases lay between the germline ends. Germline CDR1 is DFQATT and CDR2 is SNEGSKA (reference sequence). In nucleotides, the CDR3 is TGCAGTGCTATTGCAACAGGTACGAACTACGAGCAGTACTTC. Its translation: CSAIATGTNYEQYF.

This clone was counted a few times. The chain combines TRBV12-3 or TRBV12-4 with TRBJ2-7; unclear D gene. Trimming pared 6 bases from V and 5 bases from J, leaving 17 bases between. The CDR3 is 14 amino acids. CDR3 bases: TGTGCCAGCAGCCGACGTTCAGGAACGGACGAGCAGTACTTC. It specifies CASSRRSGTDEQYF.

This clone came up many times. This chain joins TRBV18 and TRBJ2-3; 9 positions agree with TRBD1. The CDR3 covers 19 residues. V shed 0 bases and J 3 bases; nucleotides not matched to a gene: 13. The V gene's germline CDR1 is KGHSH and CDR2 LQKENI. In nucleotides, the CDR3 is TGTGCCAGCTCACCACCCCCGGGACAGGGTATATTTTGGACAGATACGCAGTATTTT. This codes for CASSPPPGQGIFWTDTQYF.

CDR3 nucleotides: TGTGCCAGCTCACCGACAGGGATTAATGAAAAACTGTTTTTT. Protein: CASSPTGINEKLFF. V gene TRBV18 combines with J gene TRBJ1-4; 7 bases map to TRBD1. The CDR3 runs to 14 residues. V gave up 3 bases and J gave up 4 bases; unmatched junction bases: 2. The germline V gene encodes CDR1 KGHSH and CDR2 LQKENI.

This clone was picked up a small number of times. The chain uses TRBV6-1 and TRBJ1-5; perhaps TRBD1 as D (5 bases). The CDR3 is 12 amino acids. V dropped 2 bases and J dropped 10 bases, with 9 bases sitting between them. Per germline, CDR1 MNHNS and CDR2 SASEGT. The CDR3 sequence: CASSETGGPQHF. Written as DNA, the CDR3 is TGTGCCAGCAGTGAAACGGGGGGACCCCAGCATTTT.

This clone was recorded at least ten times. The chain has TRBV11-1 and TRBJ2-4; 8 bases align to TRBD1. Germline-derived CDR1 and CDR2 are SGHAT and FQDESV (reference sequence). With V trimmed by 5 bases and J by 1 base, 13 bases remained unmatched. CDR3 size: 18 residues. CDR3 DNA sequence: TGTGCCAGCAGCCACTGGACAGGGTTAGATGTGGCCAAAAACATTCAGTACTTC. Protein sequence: CASSHWTGLDVAKNIQYF. The variable domain in full, completed from reference TRBV11-1 and TRBJ2-4, reads EAEVAQSPRYKITEKSQAVAFWCDPISGHATLYWYRQILGQGPELLVQFQDESVVDDSQLPKDRFSAERLKGVDSTLKIQPAELGDSAMYLCASSHWTGLDVAKNIQYFGAGTRLSVL.

This clone was seen at least ten times. The same CDR3 is also encoded by other DNA sequences in this sample. The chain recombines TRBV20-1 with TRBJ2-2; 7 bases agree with TRBD2. The ends lost 0 bases at V and 8 bases at J; junction bases unmatched: 9. The CDR3 is made up of 15 amino acids. Germline V lookup: CDR1 DFQATT, CDR2 SNEGSKA (reference sequence). This CDR3 reads CSARDRTRGWGELFF. The CDR3 DNA is TGCAGTGCTAGAGATCGGACTAGGGGATGGGGGGAGCTGTTTTTT.